Described below is a single TCR beta chain sequence and its context. Trimming cost V 8 bases and J 2 bases; bases outside gene matches: 13. Germline CDR1 reads SNHLY; CDR2 reads FYNNEI. CDR3 length: 16 amino acids. The data are from a study of control samples from healthy donors and cancer patients. Data came from immunoSEQ multiplex PCR; TCRdb stores just in-frame clones and leaves some out. The table records fewer than 200,000 clones, almost 90% of them present only once. The rearrangement uses TRBV2 and TRBJ2-7, with 9 bases identical to TRBD1. What was sequenced was blood. The clonotype originates from a woman aged 50 to 60 in good health. CDR3 sequence (DNA): TGTGCCAGCGGAGGCTCCAGGACAGGGGTCCCCTACGAGCAGTACTTC. It translates to CASGGSRTGVPYEQYF. Looking up the rest from reference TRBV2 and TRBJ2-7 gives the full variable domain: EPEVTQTPSHQVTQMGQEVILRCVPISNHLYFYWYRQILGQKVEFLVSFYNNEISEKSEIFDDQFSVERPDGSNFTLKIRSTKLEDSAMYFCASGGSRTGVPYEQYFGPGTRLTVT.